The rows below give T cell receptor beta chains drawn from one sample of a study of radiation and T cells in renal cell carcinoma. Sequenced by immunoSEQ multiplex PCR; TCRdb stores in-frame clones only, minus some. Of 140,000 to 150,000 clones in the sample, roughly 90% were seen once. Sample: blood, taken from a patient whose treatment included radiotherapy and nephrectomy. These receptors were collected from a woman in her forties or fifties with renal cell carcinoma. CDR3s include the opening cysteine and the closing phenylalanine or tryptophan. Fields, in order: D gene, V gene, clone size, J gene, CDR3 protein, CDR3 DNA. D genes are given only for firm matches. A clone size is listed for some rows: how often the clone was seen (once, few, many), or a class if it is expanded.

TRBD2,TRBV6-1,.,TRBJ2-3,CASSEILGAGGRTDTQYF,TGTGCCAGCAGTGAGATATTAGGAGCGGGAGGACGCACAGATACGCAGTATTTT
.,TRBV19,.,TRBJ1-2,CASSVPGGYGYTF,TGTGCCAGTAGTGTCCCTGGGGGCTATGGCTACACCTTC
TRBD1,TRBV19,.,TRBJ2-5,CASSTGQGRETQYF,TGTGCCAGTAGTACCGGACAGGGGAGGGAGACCCAGTACTTC
TRBD2,TRBV7-2,.,TRBJ2-2,CASTRTGGHTGELFF,TGTGCCAGCACCCGGACGGGGGGGCACACCGGGGAGCTGTTTTTT
.,TRBV15,.,TRBJ2-2,CATSRGVGGGELFF,TGTGCCACCAGCAGAGGAGTGGGGGGCGGGGAGCTGTTTTTT
.,TRBV9,.,TRBJ2-3,CASSGGAHRTDTQYF,TGTGCCAGCAGCGGTGGGGCCCATCGGACAGATACGCAGTATTTT
.,TRBV15,once,TRBJ2-1,CATSSDGPYNEQFF,TGTGCCACCAGCTCGGATGGGCCCTACAATGAGCAGTTCTTC
.,TRBV6-6,once,TRBJ2-1,CASSRSGSYNEQFF,TGTGCCAGCAGTCGGTCGGGCTCCTACAATGAGCAGTTCTTC
.,TRBV4-3,once,TRBJ1-5,CASSQDSLNQPQHF,TGCGCCAGCAGCCAAGACAGCCTCAATCAGCCCCAGCATTTT
.,TRBV10-1,once,TRBJ2-3,CASSERAGHSTDTQYF,TGCGCCAGCAGTGAGCGAGCGGGACATAGCACAGATACGCAGTATTTT
.,TRBV6-1,.,TRBJ1-2,CASSEGPRLGYTF,TGTGCCAGCAGTGAAGGCCCACGGCTCGGCTACACCTTC
.,TRBV14,.,TRBJ1-3,CASSPGLRSFSGNTIYF,TGTGCCAGCAGCCCGGGCCTCAGATCATTCTCTGGAAACACCATATATTTT
.,TRBV9,.,TRBJ2-3,CASSVGEGFRTDTQYF,TGTGCCAGCAGCGTAGGTGAGGGGTTCCGCACAGATACGCAGTATTTT
.,TRBV28,.,TRBJ2-2,CASSITGTPTGELFF,TGTGCCAGCAGTATAACCGGGACTCCGACCGGGGAGCTGTTTTTT
.,TRBV4-3,.,TRBJ1-6,CASSQGVGNSPLHF,TGCGCCAGCAGCCAAGGGGTGGGAAATTCACCCCTCCACTTT
TRBD2,TRBV9,.,TRBJ2-3,CASSPPHRSSGGDTDTQYF,TGTGCCAGCAGCCCCCCCCATCGGTCTAGCGGGGGGGACACAGATACGCAGTATTTT
.,TRBV13,.,TRBJ2-1,CASSQPRGIAYNEQFF,TGTGCCAGCAGCCAACCCCGGGGAATCGCCTACAATGAGCAGTTCTTC
TRBD1,TRBV5-1,.,TRBJ2-5,CASSVGQGAGETQYF,TGCGCCAGCAGCGTGGGACAGGGGGCAGGAGAGACCCAGTACTTC
.,TRBV15,.,TRBJ1-1,CATSRDHGGGTEAFF,TGTGCCACCAGCAGAGATCATGGAGGGGGCACTGAAGCTTTCTTT